This TCR beta chain was observed in a study of Ad26.COV2.S vaccination and SARS-CoV-2 variants. The CDR3 totals 15 residues. Trimming took off 5 bases at V and 7 bases at J, with 18 bases between the two ends. Germline loops: CDR1 MNHEY, CDR2 SMNVEV (reference sequence). The protocol was immunoSEQ multiplex PCR, while the TCRdb copy is restricted to in-frame clones and leaves out a portion. The repertoire consists of about 320,000 clones, with approximately 80% occurring once and the leading ten covering 2.1%. Documented treatment: approximately 18 received Ad26.COV2.S at low or high dose, single or two shots; about five received placebo; per-sample allocation not given. All samples were drawn on day 63, counting from the first vaccine or placebo injection.

This clonotype was obtained from a person between 18 and 65 years old who received the Ad26.COV2.S COVID-19 vaccine or a placebo. The chain uses TRBV27 and TRBJ2-1; either TRBD1 or TRBD2 may supply D (5 bases each). The source material was peripheral blood, sampled in a trial of Ad26.COV2.S vaccine versus placebo. CDR3 region: CASSLSRDPGNEQFF. Written as DNA, the CDR3 is TGTGCCAGCAGTCTGTCCCGGGACCCAGGGAATGAGCAGTTCTTC.